These 30 T cell receptor beta chains were sequenced from one sample in a study of control samples from healthy donors and cancer patients. Method: immunoSEQ multiplex PCR; TCRdb's copy keeps in-frame clones and lacks some. The sample gives 95,000 to 150,000 clones, approximately 89% of which show up once; about 7.2% is in the top ten. Sequencing used blood. The source is a woman under 30 in good health.

The chain has TRBV18 and TRBJ2-3; 7 bases are shared with TRBD2. Trimming removed 3 bases from V and 0 bases from J; junction bases left unmatched: 6. Per the germline V gene, CDR1 is KGHSH and CDR2 is LQKENI. The CDR3 has 16 residues. The CDR3 reads CASSPITSASTDTQYF. Written as DNA, the CDR3 is TGTGCCAGCTCACCCATAACTAGCGCCAGCACAGATACGCAGTATTTT.

The chain employs TRBV6-5 and TRBJ1-3; D uncertain. The germline V and J ends were trimmed by 8 bases and 0 bases, with 8 bases remaining between them. The CDR3 is 13 residues long. Per the germline V gene, CDR1 is MNHEY and CDR2 is SVGAGI. The CDR3 sequence is CASSGVSGNTIYF. The CDR3 DNA reads as TGTGCCAGCTCGGGCGTCTCTGGAAACACCATATATTTT.

The chain combines TRBV13 with TRBJ2-3; a weak D match, TRBD2 (6 bases). Germline V CDR1 and CDR2: PRHDT, FYEKMQ (reference sequence). CDR3 length: 14 amino acids. The V end was cut by 4 bases, the J end by 0 bases, with 8 bases between. The CDR3 region is CASSSGTSTDTQYF. The CDR3 DNA is TGTGCCAGCAGCTCAGGGACTAGCACAGATACGCAGTATTTT.

J is TRBJ1-2 and V is TRBV24-1, with 7 bases matching TRBD1. The CDR3 totals 15 residues. Losses at the gene ends were 5 bases for V and 4 bases for J; bases not matched to a gene: 9. Per germline, CDR1 KGHDR and CDR2 SFDVKD. The DNA for the CDR3 is TGTGCCACCAGTGGCCTTACAGGGGATGTCTATGGCTACACCTTC. Translating it yields CATSGLTGDVYGYTF.

V is TRBV6-2 or TRBV6-3 and J is TRBJ2-7, with D possibly TRBD2 on 6 matching bases. CDR1 is MNHEY and CDR2 is SVGEGT in the germline V gene. CDR3 size: 14 residues. The V gene lost 5 bases and the J gene lost 4 bases, with 15 bases spanning the gap. CDR3 in amino acids: CASSRELALYEQYF. DNA of the CDR3: TGTGCCAGCAGTAGAGAACTAGCCCTTTACGAGCAGTACTTC.

The chain employs TRBV7-2 and TRBJ1-5; D gene ambiguous. Germline-derived CDR1 and CDR2 are SGHTA and FQGNSA. This CDR3 has 14 amino acids. V lost 1 base to trimming and J lost 1 base, with 5 bases between them. The CDR3 loop is CASSLDGSNQPQHF. The DNA for the CDR3 is TGTGCCAGCAGCTTAGACGGGAGCAATCAGCCCCAGCATTTT. Based on the CDR3 plus reference TRBV7-2 and TRBJ1-5, the full variable domain is GAGVSQSPSNKVTEKGKDVELRCDPISGHTALYWYRQSLGQGLEFLIYFQGNSAPDKSGLPSDRFSAERTGGSVSTLTIQRTQQEDSAVYLCASSLDGSNQPQHFGDGTRLSIL.

V usage is TRBV2 and J usage is TRBJ1-4; TRBD1 is a possible D gene (6 bases). Germline lookup yields CDR1 SNHLY and CDR2 FYNNEI. Trimming left V 6 bases short and J 4 bases short, with 12 bases between. The CDR3 has 14 residues. The CDR3 protein is CASSRDTRNEKLFF. CDR3 in DNA: TGTGCCAGCAGCCGGGACACCCGTAATGAAAAACTGTTTTTT.

In the case of this clone: Germline and junction disagree at one end, which may indicate a read error. The V and J genes are TRBV19 and TRBJ1-1, with D unresolved. The CDR3 has 13 residues. Germline V CDR1 and CDR2: LNHDA, SQIVND (reference sequence). The CDR3 region is CASSITPNSEAFF. The CDR3, as DNA: TGTGCCAGTAGTATTACCCCTAACAGTGAAGCTTTCTTT. Complete variable domain (other parts from reference TRBV19 and TRBJ1-1): DGGITQSPKYLFRKEGQNVTLSCEQNLNHDAMYWYRQDPGQGLRLIYYSQIVNDFQKGDIAEGYSVSREKKESFPLTVTSAQKNPTAFYLCASSITPNSEAFFGQGTRLTVV.

The rearrangement joins TRBV19 to TRBJ2-1; 8 bases line up with TRBD2. Trimming took 4 bases from V and 11 from J; bases not matched to a gene: 16. The CDR3 covers 16 residues. Germline loops: CDR1 LNHDA, CDR2 SQIVND (reference sequence). Here the CDR3 reads CASSNPGGAVGLKQFF. For the CDR3, the DNA is TGTGCCAGTAGTAACCCCGGGGGGGCCGTAGGTCTTAAGCAGTTCTTC. The whole variable domain, remainder taken from reference TRBV19 and TRBJ2-1, is DGGITQSPKYLFRKEGQNVTLSCEQNLNHDAMYWYRQDPGQGLRLIYYSQIVNDFQKGDIAEGYSVSREKKESFPLTVTSAQKNPTAFYLCASSNPGGAVGLKQFFGPGTRLTVL.

The chain recombines TRBV19 with TRBJ2-3; 8 positions agree with TRBD2. The CDR3 extends over 17 amino acids. Germline CDR1 reads LNHDA; CDR2 reads SQIVND (reference sequence). Trimming removed 1 base from V and 2 bases from J; junction bases left unmatched: 8. The CDR3 here is CASSIGSGGLVTDTQYF. CDR3 DNA: TGTGCCAGTAGTATAGGATCGGGGGGGCTCGTCACAGATACGCAGTATTTT.

The rearrangement uses TRBV6-2 or TRBV6-3 and TRBJ2-5, with 8 bases lining up with TRBD2. The junction had 10 bases not matched to a gene; V was cut back by 0 bases and J by 7 bases. The germline V gene has CDR1 MNHEY and CDR2 SVGEGT. CDR3 size: 16 residues. CDR3 nucleotide sequence: TGTGCCAGCAGTTACTCCCCGGCGGGGGGCATACGGACCCAGTACTTC. It yields the protein CASSYSPAGGIRTQYF.

This chain uses TRBV4-3 with TRBJ2-5; 8 bases agree with TRBD2. Trimming removed 4 bases from V and 2 bases from J; junction bases left unmatched: 9. The germline V gene encodes CDR1 LGHNA and CDR2 YSLEER. The CDR3 sequence is 16 residues long. The CDR3 loop is CASSPKAGAGQETQYF. The CDR3 bases are TGCGCCAGCAGCCCAAAAGCGGGGGCGGGGCAAGAGACCCAGTACTTC.

J is TRBJ2-1 and V is TRBV28, with TRBD1 matching over 7 bases. The CDR3 is 15 residues long. V was pared by 7 bases and J by 3 bases, with 9 bases of the junction left unmatched. Germline V CDR1 and CDR2: MDHEN, SYDVKM. The CDR3 sequence is CASTYQTGFYNEQFF. For the CDR3, the DNA is TGTGCCAGCACCTACCAGACAGGGTTCTACAATGAGCAGTTCTTC.

This chain uses TRBV2 with TRBJ2-7; D is uncertain. CDR3 size: 14 residues. Germline CDR1 reads SNHLY; CDR2 reads FYNNEI. Trimming stripped 7 bases from V and 3 bases from J, with 16 bases between. Here the CDR3 DNA reads TGTGCCAGCACCCCACAAGATCAAATCTACGAGCAGTACTTC. As protein: CASTPQDQIYEQYF.

This clone has just one count. The chain uses TRBV9 and TRBJ2-6; D unclear. V gave up 1 base and J gave up 0 bases, with 11 bases separating them. CDR3 size: 17 residues. The germline V gene encodes CDR1 SGDLS and CDR2 YYNGEE. CDR3 in amino acids: CASSVFDTFSGANVLTF. DNA of the CDR3: TGTGCCAGCAGCGTATTCGATACCTTCTCTGGGGCCAACGTCCTGACTTTC.

The V call is TRBV30, the J call TRBJ2-1; D gene uncertain. The CDR3 length is 11 residues. Trimming cost V 3 bases and J 4 bases, with 4 bases left between them. CDR1 is GTSNPN, CDR2 SVGIG, per germline (reference sequence). The CDR3, as DNA: TGTGCCTGGAGAGAATACAATGAGCAGTTCTTC. Amino acids: CAWREYNEQFF.

The chain carries TRBV5-1 and TRBJ2-2; D might be TRBD1 (5 bases). CDR1 is SGHRS and CDR2 is YFSETQ in the germline V gene. The CDR3 totals 15 residues. Trimming left V 5 bases short and J 3 bases short, with 14 bases between. CDR3 nucleotides: TGCGCCAGCAGATCAGGGTTGGGTGACACCGGGGAGCTGTTTTTT. Its protein product is CASRSGLGDTGELFF.

The CDR3 sequence is CASSGQGNTEAFF. In DNA form, the CDR3 reads TGTGCCAGCAGCGGACAGGGGAACACTGAAGCTTTCTTT. The V gene is TRBV7-2, the J gene TRBJ1-1; 8 nucleotides align to TRBD1. CDR1 and CDR2 from the germline V gene are SGHTA and FQGNSA. The CDR3 runs 13 residues. The V segment lost 5 bases and the J segment 1 base; nucleotides outside the gene matches: 0.

The rearrangement uses TRBV27 and TRBJ1-4; 10 bases agree with TRBD1. Germline V gives CDR1 MNHEY, CDR2 SMNVEV (reference sequence). This CDR3 has 16 residues. After removal of 4 bases from V and 2 bases from J, the junction contained 4 bases not matched to a gene. The CDR3 reads CASSSGQGNTNEKLFF. The CDR3 region has the DNA TGTGCCAGCAGTTCGGGACAGGGGAACACTAATGAAAAACTGTTTTTT.

The chain joins TRBV7-2 to TRBJ2-3; 11 bases line up with TRBD2. Germline lookup yields CDR1 SGHTA and CDR2 FQGNSA. The CDR3 extends over 17 amino acids. The V and J ends lost 2 bases and 2 bases, in that order; junction bases with no gene match: 6. The CDR3 spells CASSLMLGLAVTDTQYF. CDR3 coding DNA: TGTGCCAGCAGCTTAATGTTGGGACTAGCGGTCACAGATACGCAGTATTTT. Full variable domain (rest looked up from reference TRBV7-2 and TRBJ2-3): GAGVSQSPSNKVTEKGKDVELRCDPISGHTALYWYRQSLGQGLEFLIYFQGNSAPDKSGLPSDRFSAERTGGSVSTLTIQRTQQEDSAVYLCASSLMLGLAVTDTQYFGPGTRLTVL.

The count of this clone is one. The genes are TRBV30 and TRBJ1-6; D is uncertain. The CDR3 has 13 residues. From germline, CDR1 is GTSNPN and CDR2 SVGIG (reference sequence). The germline V and J ends were trimmed by 5 bases and 4 bases, with 9 bases remaining between them. The CDR3 sequence: CAWGLQYNSPLHF. DNA of the CDR3: TGTGCCTGGGGTCTCCAGTATAATTCACCCCTCCACTTT.

Written as DNA, the CDR3 is TGTGCCAGCTCACCACTAAATCAAGGGACCTCGTTAGTAAAACCGGAAAACACTGAAGCTTTCTTT. It specifies CASSPLNQGTSLVKPENTEAFF. V gene TRBV18 combines with J gene TRBJ1-1; tentative D call: TRBD1 (5 bases). This CDR3 region has 22 residues. Germline V gene lookup returns CDR1 KGHSH and CDR2 LQKENI. Trimming pared 1 base from V and 2 bases from J, leaving 32 bases between.

V is TRBV28 and J is TRBJ2-5; TRBD2 matches at 8 bases. Germline V gene data show CDR1 as MDHEN and CDR2 as SYDVKM. CDR3 size: 12 residues. J was trimmed by 12 bases and V by 3 bases; bases with no gene match: 6. The CDR3: CASSFAGGHEYF. In nucleotides, the CDR3 is TGTGCCAGCAGTTTTGCGGGAGGCCATGAGTACTTC.

The rearrangement uses TRBV6-4 and TRBJ2-5, with a possible D match to TRBD2 (7 bases). The CDR3 runs 16 residues. V was cut by 3 bases and J by 1 base, with 15 bases left in between. Germline V lookup: CDR1 MRHNA, CDR2 SNTAGT. For the CDR3, the DNA is TGTGCCAGCAGTGAAGGGGGGGGGCGTTGCCAAGAGACCCAGTACTTC. Amino acid sequence: CASSEGGGRCQETQYF.

This sequence joins TRBV7-2 and TRBJ2-5; D gene unclear. Germline values: CDR1 SGHTA, CDR2 FQGNSA. Trimming removed 2 bases at V and 4 bases at J, with 14 bases between. This CDR3 has 15 amino acids. CDR3 sequence (DNA): TGTGCCAGCAGCTTAATAGTCAACAGTAGAGAGACCCAGTACTTC. It encodes CASSLIVNSRETQYF.

This clone appeared once. The chain links TRBV28 to TRBJ1-1, with D possibly being TRBD1 (5 bases). CDR1 and CDR2 (germline): MDHEN, SYDVKM. The V end was cut by 2 bases, the J end by 9 bases, with 16 bases between. The CDR3 runs 14 residues. CDR3 in amino acids: CASSLRGGEYQAFF. In DNA form, the CDR3 reads TGTGCCAGCAGTTTAAGGGGCGGAGAGTACCAAGCTTTCTTT. The full variable domain, with the rest looked up from reference TRBV28 and TRBJ1-1, is DVKVTQSSRYLVKRTGEKVFLECVQDMDHENMFWYRQDPGLGLRLIYFSYDVKMKEKGDIPEGYSVSREKKERFSLILESASTNQTSMYLCASSLRGGEYQAFFGQGTRLTVV.

The chain carries TRBV28 and TRBJ1-5; D is perhaps TRBD1 (5 bases). The CDR3 is 17 residues long. Trimming cost V 7 bases and J 3 bases, with 22 bases left between them. Germline assignment: CDR1 MDHEN and CDR2 SYDVKM. This CDR3 is CASKYVSAGSDNQPQHF. DNA for the CDR3: TGTGCCAGCAAGTACGTCTCGGCAGGGAGTGACAATCAGCCCCAGCATTTT.

CDR3 in DNA: TGTGCCAGTAGTAAGGATCAGGGGGTCTACGAGCAGTACTTC. Its protein is CASSKDQGVYEQYF. This chain links TRBV19 with TRBJ2-7, with 7 bases aligning to TRBD1. The CDR3 has 14 amino acids. V shed 4 bases, J shed 3 bases, and the junction held 6 bases outside the gene matches. The germline gives CDR1 LNHDA, CDR2 SQIVND (reference sequence).

The gene calls are TRBV24-1 and TRBJ1-1; D call uncertain. The germline gives CDR1 KGHDR, CDR2 SFDVKD. The CDR3 sequence is 20 residues long. The V end lost 1 base, the J end lost 3 bases, and 26 bases lay between the germline ends. CDR3 residues: CATSDFNSRLAGGGYTEAFF. DNA for the CDR3: TGTGCCACCAGTGATTTTAACAGTCGGTTGGCAGGAGGTGGGTACACTGAAGCTTTCTTT.

The V gene is TRBV6-4, the J gene TRBJ2-4, with D tentatively TRBD1 or TRBD2 (6 bases each). The V end was cut by 9 bases, the J end by 0 bases, with 15 bases between. This CDR3 has 15 residues. The germline gives CDR1 MRHNA, CDR2 SNTAGT. CDR3 sequence (DNA): TGTGCCAGGCACACGGGGGCCTTAGCCAAAAACATTCAGTACTTC. Translated, it gives CARHTGALAKNIQYF.